The rows below give T cell receptor beta chains drawn from one sample of a study of cytomegalovirus exposure and HLA in healthy donors. Assay used: immunoSEQ multiplex PCR; TCRdb lists only in-frame clones, some missing. The sample has tens of thousands of clones; over 75% are singletons. The sequencing sample was made of PBMCs. The source is a woman under 40 in good health and CMV-seropositive. Both conserved end residues are trimmed from each CDR3. The order of the fields is V gene, D gene, CDR3 protein. The D gene is left open where the match is weak.

>TRBV5-4|TRBD2
ASSFGGRGTDTQY
>TRBV27|TRBD2
ASSFIAGGPWEQY
>TRBV11-2|TRBD2
ASSSRLAGMYNEQF
>TRBV27|-
ASSLIAPGLIAHGYT
>TRBV2|TRBD2
ASSEYGRAYNEQF
>TRBV19|-
ASSQGDGGYT
>TRBV19|-
ASSIGANTEAF
>TRBV2|-
ASRGLVNTGELF
>TRBV11-2|TRBD1
ASGRQGNSPLH
>TRBV28|TRBD1
ALLPGQGRFTEAF
>TRBV7-2|TRBD2
ASSGDYLTDTQY
>TRBV18|-
ASSTQDSSSNEQY
>TRBV7-2|-
ASSLYQGMNTEAF
>TRBV7-9|TRBD1
ASSLSPGQGYEQY
>TRBV6-1|TRBD1
ASRMDRVGGQPQH
>TRBV4-2|TRBD2
ASSRGLAGAYEQY
>TRBV18|TRBD1
ASSRGQKPTANYGYT
>TRBV7-6|-
ASSLSDFSYEQY